A selection of T cell receptor beta chains follows, all from one sample in a study of blood T cell repertoires in COVID-19. TCRdb's copy holds only in-frame clones and misses some; the assay was immunoSEQ multiplex PCR. The data hold a few hundred thousand clones, with around four fifths observed a single time. The sequenced sample consisted of PBMCs or T cells enriched from blood (not recorded which). The receptors were gathered from a man between 35 and 55 years old who had recovered from COVID-19. The CDR3 runs from the conserved cysteine through the conserved F or W. D genes are given only for firm matches. A clone size is listed for some rows: how often the clone was seen (once, few, many), or a class if it is expanded.

D gene | clone size | J gene | V gene | CDR3 DNA | CDR3 protein
NA | NA | TRBJ1-1 | TRBV6-2/TRBV6-3 | TGTGCCAGCAGTTACTCGACAGAGAACACTGAAGCTTTCTTT | CASSYSTENTEAFF
NA | NA | TRBJ1-2 | TRBV7-8 | TGTGCCAGCAGCTCTATACGGCAGGGAGGGGTTGGTGGCTACACCTTC | CASSSIRQGGVGGYTF
TRBD1 | NA | TRBJ2-7 | TRBV11-2 | TGTGCCAGCAGCCCGACAGGGGGCCCCTACGAGCAGTACTTC | CASSPTGGPYEQYF
TRBD1 | NA | TRBJ1-2 | TRBV27 | TGTGCCAGCAGTCCGGGACAGGGTTACTACTATGGCTACACCTTC | CASSPGQGYYYGYTF
NA | few | TRBJ2-5 | TRBV9 | TGTGCCAGCAGCCCGTACGGGACAAACCAAGAGACCCAGTACTTC | CASSPYGTNQETQYF
NA | few | TRBJ2-7 | TRBV18 | TGTGCCAGCTCACCAACAAGTTTATACGAGCAGTACTTC | CASSPTSLYEQYF
NA | NA | TRBJ1-2 | TRBV24-1 | TGTGCCACCAGTGATTTTGGCCGGGACTATGGCTACACCTTC | CATSDFGRDYGYTF
TRBD1 | NA | TRBJ1-1 | TRBV5-1 | TGCGCCAGCAGCGGACCAACCGGGACAGGGATCACTGAAGCTTTCTTT | CASSGPTGTGITEAFF
TRBD2 | NA | TRBJ2-7 | TRBV7-2 | TGTGCCAGCAGCTTAGTGGGAGCGGGAGGGGTTTACGAGCAGTACTTC | CASSLVGAGGVYEQYF
TRBD1 | NA | TRBJ2-5 | TRBV27 | TGTGCCAGCAGTTTATCGGCCCGGACAGGGTGGGAGACCCAGTACTTC | CASSLSARTGWETQYF
NA | NA | TRBJ1-5 | TRBV19 | TGTGCCAGTCGGGACCAGGGGAGCAATCAGCCCCAGCATTTT | CASRDQGSNQPQHF
TRBD1 | NA | TRBJ2-1 | TRBV7-3 | TGTGCCAGCAGCTTAAGACAGGGGAATGAGCAGTTCTTC | CASSLRQGNEQFF
NA | NA | TRBJ2-1 | TRBV7-2 | TGTGCCAGCAGCCCCTTTTTGGCGGGGAATATCAACCTAGACAATGAGCAGTTCTTC | CASSPFLAGNINLDNEQFF
TRBD1 | few | TRBJ2-2 | TRBV5-5 | TGTGCCAGCAGCCTAAGGACAGGGGGCCACGGGGAGCTGTTTTTT | CASSLRTGGHGELFF
TRBD1 | few | TRBJ1-5 | TRBV6-5 | TGTGCCAGCAGTTCGCAGGGGGATCAGCCCCAGCATTTT | CASSSQGDQPQHF
TRBD1 | few | TRBJ1-2 | TRBV19 | TGTGCCAGTAGTGATTGGACAGGGGCCAACTATGGCTACACCTTC | CASSDWTGANYGYTF
NA | NA | TRBJ2-3 | TRBV9 | TGTGCCAGCAGCGTCTCAACCAATGTACAGGGTATGGCAGATACGCAGTATTTT | CASSVSTNVQGMADTQYF
TRBD1 | NA | TRBJ1-1 | TRBV5-1 | TGCGCCAGCAGCTCGCGAAGACAGGGAGCGAACACTGAAGCTTTCTTT | CASSSRRQGANTEAFF
TRBD1 | NA | TRBJ1-1 | TRBV5-1 | TGCGCCAGCAGCCCAAGCCGGGACAGGCGAACTGAAGCTTTCTTT | CASSPSRDRRTEAFF
NA | NA | TRBJ1-2 | TRBV11-1 | TGTGCCAGCAGCTTAGGTCAGGGAAGGAGCTATGGCTACACCTTC | CASSLGQGRSYGYTF
NA | NA | TRBJ1-6 | TRBV27 | TGTGCCAGCAGGGCACCCTCATCACCCCTCCACTTT | CASRAPSSPLHF
NA | NA | TRBJ2-5 | TRBV30 | TGTGCCTGGGGTCGAAACAGGCGCCAAGAGACCCAGTACTTC | CAWGRNRRQETQYF
NA | once | TRBJ1-5 | TRBV6-1 | TGTGCCAGCAGTGAAGTTTGGGCCAATCAGCCCCAGCATTTT | CASSEVWANQPQHF
NA | NA | TRBJ1-3 | TRBV19 | TGTGCCAGTAGGGATACAGCCTCTGGAAACACCATATATTTT | CASRDTASGNTIYF
TRBD1 | NA | TRBJ1-5 | TRBV7-9 | TGTGCCAGCAGCCTTGGGACAGGGACTGATCAGCCCCAGCATTTT | CASSLGTGTDQPQHF
NA | NA | TRBJ2-3 | TRBV11-2 | TGTGCCAGCAGCTTAGAGACTACTAGCACAGATACGCAGTATTTT | CASSLETTSTDTQYF
NA | NA | TRBJ2-7 | TRBV3-1/TRBV3-2 | TGTGCCAGCAGCCAAGGACAGGTGGAGTACTTC | CASSQGQVEYF
NA | NA | TRBJ1-5 | TRBV4-1 | TGCGCCAGCAGCCAAGAAGCCGGGAGCAATCAGCCCCAGCATTTT | CASSQEAGSNQPQHF
TRBD2 | few | TRBJ2-1 | TRBV4-2 | TGTGCCAGCAGCCAAGATCGCGGGACTAGTGTGTGGAATGAGCAGTTCTTC | CASSQDRGTSVWNEQFF
NA | once | TRBJ2-7 | TRBV7-8 | TGTGCCAGCAGCTTAGCAGGGGTCTTCCGGGAGCAGTACTTC | CASSLAGVFREQYF
NA | NA | TRBJ1-2 | TRBV5-1 | TGCGCCAGCAGCAACTTGGACAGCCCATCCCTCGGGTCGTTC | CASSNLDSPSLGSF
NA | NA | TRBJ1-5 | TRBV19 | TGTGCCAGCAGGGACACCGGTTCTAGCAATCAGCCCCAGCATTTT | CASRDTGSSNQPQHF
NA | NA | TRBJ1-2 | TRBV7-9 | TGTGCCAGCAGCTCAAGGGAGCTCGATGGCTACACCTTC | CASSSRELDGYTF
NA | NA | TRBJ2-5 | TRBV6-5 | TGTGCCAGCAGCGCGAACCAAGAGACCCAGTACTTC | CASSANQETQYF
TRBD2 | NA | TRBJ2-3 | TRBV11-1 | TGTGCCAGCAGCTTAATGTCTAGCGGGAGCACAGATACGCAGTATTTT | CASSLMSSGSTDTQYF
NA | NA | TRBJ2-2 | TRBV27 | TGTGCCAGCGCCGGACAGTCGATGCACACCGGGGAGCTGTTTTTT | CASAGQSMHTGELFF
TRBD2 | NA | TRBJ2-5 | TRBV11-2 | TGTGCCAGCAGCTTAGTATCGATAGCGGGAGGGCCGGAGACCCAGTACTTC | CASSLVSIAGGPETQYF
TRBD1 | NA | TRBJ1-2 | TRBV5-6 | TGTGCCAGCAGCTCCCGGGACAGGGGACTACACGGCTACACCTTC | CASSSRDRGLHGYTF
NA | NA | TRBJ2-2 | TRBV2 | TGTGCCAGCAGCGGGGACAATGGGGGGGAGCTGTTTTTT | CASSGDNGGELFF
NA | NA | TRBJ1-2 | TRBV4-1 | TGCGCCAGCAGCCAAGGGAACCCCTGGGGCCCAAACTATGGCTACACCTTC | CASSQGNPWGPNYGYTF